This is a list of T cell receptor beta chains from one sample in a study of cytomegalovirus exposure and HLA in healthy donors. Some clones are missing from TCRdb's copy, which holds only in-frame ones; the method was immunoSEQ multiplex PCR. Of fewer than 200,000 clones listed, 82% are singletons. The material sequenced was PBMCs. The source is a girl aged 2 to 10 in good health and CMV-seropositive. CDR3s include the opening cysteine and the closing phenylalanine or tryptophan. The D gene is left open where the match is weak. Where a row states a size, it is once, few, many or the class of an expanded clone; other rows omit it.

CDR3	DNA	size	V	J	D
CASSGQGVGFTSGANVLTF	TGTGCCAGCAGTGGGCAGGGGGTTGGGTTTACCTCTGGGGCCAACGTCCTGACTTTC	once	TRBV27	TRBJ2-6	TRBD1
CASSPRQGGQPQHF	TGTGCCAGCAGTCCTCGACAGGGGGGTCAGCCCCAGCATTTT	-	TRBV27	TRBJ1-5	TRBD1
CASSVQTGMGEQYF	TGTGCCAGCAGCGTACAGACAGGGATGGGAGAGCAGTACTTC	-	TRBV9	TRBJ2-7	TRBD1
CASSLGGQGTPYEQYF	TGTGCCAGCAGTTTGGGAGGGCAGGGGACCCCCTACGAGCAGTACTTC	-	TRBV28	TRBJ2-7	-
CASRTSGGRETQYF	TGTGCCAGCAGAACATCGGGGGGGAGGGAGACCCAGTACTTC	-	TRBV6-6	TRBJ2-5	TRBD2
CASSQATSGRGWGTGELFF	TGCGCCAGCAGCCAAGCTACTAGCGGGAGGGGCTGGGGTACCGGGGAGCTGTTTTTT	-	TRBV4-1	TRBJ2-2	TRBD2
CAWSLREEAFF	TGTGCCTGGAGTCTACGAGAAGAAGCTTTCTTT	-	TRBV30	TRBJ1-1	-
CASSWRNPRTDTQYF	TGTGCCAGCAGCTGGCGGAACCCTCGCACAGATACGCAGTATTTT	-	TRBV6-1	TRBJ2-3	-
CAIPGEPGEQYF	TGTGCCATTCCGGGTGAACCGGGAGAGCAGTACTTC	-	TRBV25-1	TRBJ2-7	-
CATNRVGSDEQYF	TGTGCCACAAACAGGGTAGGTAGCGACGAGCAGTACTTC	-	TRBV19	TRBJ2-7	-
CASSFYETQYF	TGCGCCAGCAGCTTTTATGAGACCCAGTACTTC	-	TRBV5-1	TRBJ2-5	-
CAWGNPQGPNEKLFF	TGTGCCTGGGGGAACCCACAGGGCCCTAATGAAAAACTGTTTTTT	once	TRBV30	TRBJ1-4	-
CASSRSLAGRETQYF	TGTGCCAGCTCAAGATCACTAGCGGGACGAGAGACCCAGTACTTC	-	TRBV9	TRBJ2-5	TRBD2
CASSREQGYGYTF	TGCGCCAGCAGCCGGGAACAGGGCTATGGCTACACCTTC	-	TRBV4-1	TRBJ1-2	-
CASNHPTLTGNTIYF	TGTGCCAGCAACCATCCTACTTTGACTGGGAACACCATATATTTT	few	TRBV10-3	TRBJ1-3	-
CAWTLRGELFF	TGTGCCTGGACCCTACGGGGGGAGCTGTTTTTT	-	TRBV30	TRBJ2-2	-
CASSDHRGYSYNSPLHF	TGTGCCAGCAGTGACCACAGGGGCTACTCCTATAATTCACCCCTCCACTTT	-	TRBV25-1	TRBJ1-6	TRBD1
CASREDTGGTEAFF	TGTGCCAGCAGAGAGGACACAGGGGGCACTGAAGCTTTCTTT	-	TRBV6-1	TRBJ1-1	TRBD1
CASSTPESQETQYF	TGTGCCAGCAGCACCCCGGAGAGCCAAGAGACCCAGTACTTC	-	TRBV7-9	TRBJ2-5	-
CASSQGPRTSGRGVYEQYF	TGCGCCAGCAGCCAAGGTCCCAGGACTAGCGGGAGGGGAGTCTACGAGCAGTACTTC	-	TRBV4-1	TRBJ2-7	TRBD2
CAWSVPYQGARPSEVGYTF	TGTGCCTGGAGTGTACCTTACCAGGGGGCAAGGCCCTCGGAGGTTGGCTACACCTTC	-	TRBV30	TRBJ1-2	TRBD1
CASSQPTGAGNTIYF	TGCGCCAGCAGCCAACCTACAGGGGCTGGAAACACCATATATTTT	-	TRBV4-1	TRBJ1-3	TRBD1
CASSWRVDEQFF	TGCGCCAGCAGCTGGAGGGTGGATGAGCAGTTCTTC	-	TRBV5-1	TRBJ2-1	-
CASSEVAGDTGELFF	TGTGCCAGCAGTGAAGTAGCGGGAGACACCGGGGAGCTGTTTTTT	-	TRBV6-1	TRBJ2-2	TRBD2
CASSLQGTGELFF	TGCGCCAGCAGCTTACAGGGTACCGGGGAGCTGTTTTTT	-	TRBV5-1	TRBJ2-2	-
CAWSVPRGGLSGNTIYF	TGTGCCTGGAGTGTACCAAGGGGGGGTCTCTCTGGAAACACCATATATTTT	once	TRBV30	TRBJ1-3	-
CAWSPGFTGGETQYF	TGTGCCTGGAGCCCCGGGTTCACGGGGGGAGAGACCCAGTACTTC	-	TRBV30	TRBJ2-5	TRBD2
CASSPRGRLLAKNIQYF	TGTGCCAGCAGTCCCAGAGGGAGGCTGCTAGCCAAAAACATTCAGTACTTC	-	TRBV28	TRBJ2-4	-